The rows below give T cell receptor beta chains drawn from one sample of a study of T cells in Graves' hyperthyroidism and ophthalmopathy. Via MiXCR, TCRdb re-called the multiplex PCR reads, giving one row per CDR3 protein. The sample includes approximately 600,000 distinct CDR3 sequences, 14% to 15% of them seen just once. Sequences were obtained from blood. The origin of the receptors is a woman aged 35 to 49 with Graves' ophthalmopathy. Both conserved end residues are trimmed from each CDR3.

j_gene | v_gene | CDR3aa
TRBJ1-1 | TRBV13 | ASSFQGGDTEAF
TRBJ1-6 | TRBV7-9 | ASSRGWVGSPLH
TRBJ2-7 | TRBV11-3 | ASSFYFEQY
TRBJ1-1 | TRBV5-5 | ASKLSLSAEAF
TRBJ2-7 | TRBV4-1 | ASSQGFNDYEQY
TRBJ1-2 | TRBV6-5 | ASRLNSNYGYT
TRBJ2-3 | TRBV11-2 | ASSFYRTGTDTQY
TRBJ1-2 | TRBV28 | ASSRTDTTARYGYT
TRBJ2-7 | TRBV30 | AWTRYQGSYEQY
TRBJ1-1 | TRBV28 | ASSLYHRGNTEAF
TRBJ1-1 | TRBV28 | ASTRGRGDTEAF
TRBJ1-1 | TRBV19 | ASSIGGSDTEAF
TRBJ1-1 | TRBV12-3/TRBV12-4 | ASSLAGDTEAF
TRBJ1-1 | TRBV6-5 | ASSYSPQGKAF
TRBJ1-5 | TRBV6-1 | ASSRDRGAGRPQH
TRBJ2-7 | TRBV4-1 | ASSQAASGSYSYEQY
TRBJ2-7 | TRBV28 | ASSNRGLSYEQY
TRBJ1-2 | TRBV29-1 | SDQQGAGGYT
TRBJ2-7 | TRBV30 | AWSMSYEQY
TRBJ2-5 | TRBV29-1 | SVGQDPRETQY
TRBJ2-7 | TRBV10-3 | AISENRDSPYEQY
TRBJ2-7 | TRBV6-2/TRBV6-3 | ASSTGRGNYEQY
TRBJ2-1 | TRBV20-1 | SVPRTSGYNEQF
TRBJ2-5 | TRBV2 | ASTWVGYETQY
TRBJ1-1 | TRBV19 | ASSIDSTEAF
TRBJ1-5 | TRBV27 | ASRSREGATNNQPQH
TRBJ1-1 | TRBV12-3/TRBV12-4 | ASSLDSSNTEAF
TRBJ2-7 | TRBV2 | ASNGAGSYEQY
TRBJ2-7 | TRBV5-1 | ASSYGSTYEQY
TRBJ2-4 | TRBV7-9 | ASSLDRQAAAKNIQY
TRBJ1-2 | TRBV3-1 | ASSQGGAYYGYT
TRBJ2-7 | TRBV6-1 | ASSGQPIYEQY
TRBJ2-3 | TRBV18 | ASSLPGGGTDTQY
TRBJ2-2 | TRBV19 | ASMYRGTGELF
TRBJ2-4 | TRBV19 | ASTPTGKAKNIQY
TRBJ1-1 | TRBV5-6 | ASSGIGGEAF
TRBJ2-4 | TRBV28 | ASSLKPTVSAKNIQY
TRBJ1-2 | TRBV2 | ASSHEWDRLYGYT
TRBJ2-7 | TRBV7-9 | ASSSERGDSSYEQY
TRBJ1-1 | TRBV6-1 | ASSERDRGWTEAF
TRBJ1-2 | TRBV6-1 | ASRNYPTADGIGYT
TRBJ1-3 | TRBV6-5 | ASSYSNRNSGNTIY
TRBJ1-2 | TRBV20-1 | SASPHRDYGYT
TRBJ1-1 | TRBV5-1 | ASSIEGVEAF
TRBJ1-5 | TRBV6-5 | ASSYGQGVIQPQH
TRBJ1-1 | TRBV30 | AWTWGSKTDEAF
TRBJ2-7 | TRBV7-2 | ASSINGLRSDRFYEQY